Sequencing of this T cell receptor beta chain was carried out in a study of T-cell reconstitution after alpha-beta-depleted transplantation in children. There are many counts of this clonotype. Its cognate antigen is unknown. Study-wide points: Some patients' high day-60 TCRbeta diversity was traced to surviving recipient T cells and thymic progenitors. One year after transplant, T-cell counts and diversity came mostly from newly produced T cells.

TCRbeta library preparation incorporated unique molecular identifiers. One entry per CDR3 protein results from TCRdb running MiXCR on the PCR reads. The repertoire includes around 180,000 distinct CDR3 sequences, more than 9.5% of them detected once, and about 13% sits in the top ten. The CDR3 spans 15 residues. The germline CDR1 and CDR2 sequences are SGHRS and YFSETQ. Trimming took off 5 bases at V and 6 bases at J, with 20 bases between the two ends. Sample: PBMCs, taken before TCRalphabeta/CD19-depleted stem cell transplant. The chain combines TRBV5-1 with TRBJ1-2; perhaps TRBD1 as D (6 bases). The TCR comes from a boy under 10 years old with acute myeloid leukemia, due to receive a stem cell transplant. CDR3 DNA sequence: TGCGCCAGCAGACCTACAGGGCTGCTGTTGAATGGCTACACCTTC. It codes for CASRPTGLLLNGYTF.